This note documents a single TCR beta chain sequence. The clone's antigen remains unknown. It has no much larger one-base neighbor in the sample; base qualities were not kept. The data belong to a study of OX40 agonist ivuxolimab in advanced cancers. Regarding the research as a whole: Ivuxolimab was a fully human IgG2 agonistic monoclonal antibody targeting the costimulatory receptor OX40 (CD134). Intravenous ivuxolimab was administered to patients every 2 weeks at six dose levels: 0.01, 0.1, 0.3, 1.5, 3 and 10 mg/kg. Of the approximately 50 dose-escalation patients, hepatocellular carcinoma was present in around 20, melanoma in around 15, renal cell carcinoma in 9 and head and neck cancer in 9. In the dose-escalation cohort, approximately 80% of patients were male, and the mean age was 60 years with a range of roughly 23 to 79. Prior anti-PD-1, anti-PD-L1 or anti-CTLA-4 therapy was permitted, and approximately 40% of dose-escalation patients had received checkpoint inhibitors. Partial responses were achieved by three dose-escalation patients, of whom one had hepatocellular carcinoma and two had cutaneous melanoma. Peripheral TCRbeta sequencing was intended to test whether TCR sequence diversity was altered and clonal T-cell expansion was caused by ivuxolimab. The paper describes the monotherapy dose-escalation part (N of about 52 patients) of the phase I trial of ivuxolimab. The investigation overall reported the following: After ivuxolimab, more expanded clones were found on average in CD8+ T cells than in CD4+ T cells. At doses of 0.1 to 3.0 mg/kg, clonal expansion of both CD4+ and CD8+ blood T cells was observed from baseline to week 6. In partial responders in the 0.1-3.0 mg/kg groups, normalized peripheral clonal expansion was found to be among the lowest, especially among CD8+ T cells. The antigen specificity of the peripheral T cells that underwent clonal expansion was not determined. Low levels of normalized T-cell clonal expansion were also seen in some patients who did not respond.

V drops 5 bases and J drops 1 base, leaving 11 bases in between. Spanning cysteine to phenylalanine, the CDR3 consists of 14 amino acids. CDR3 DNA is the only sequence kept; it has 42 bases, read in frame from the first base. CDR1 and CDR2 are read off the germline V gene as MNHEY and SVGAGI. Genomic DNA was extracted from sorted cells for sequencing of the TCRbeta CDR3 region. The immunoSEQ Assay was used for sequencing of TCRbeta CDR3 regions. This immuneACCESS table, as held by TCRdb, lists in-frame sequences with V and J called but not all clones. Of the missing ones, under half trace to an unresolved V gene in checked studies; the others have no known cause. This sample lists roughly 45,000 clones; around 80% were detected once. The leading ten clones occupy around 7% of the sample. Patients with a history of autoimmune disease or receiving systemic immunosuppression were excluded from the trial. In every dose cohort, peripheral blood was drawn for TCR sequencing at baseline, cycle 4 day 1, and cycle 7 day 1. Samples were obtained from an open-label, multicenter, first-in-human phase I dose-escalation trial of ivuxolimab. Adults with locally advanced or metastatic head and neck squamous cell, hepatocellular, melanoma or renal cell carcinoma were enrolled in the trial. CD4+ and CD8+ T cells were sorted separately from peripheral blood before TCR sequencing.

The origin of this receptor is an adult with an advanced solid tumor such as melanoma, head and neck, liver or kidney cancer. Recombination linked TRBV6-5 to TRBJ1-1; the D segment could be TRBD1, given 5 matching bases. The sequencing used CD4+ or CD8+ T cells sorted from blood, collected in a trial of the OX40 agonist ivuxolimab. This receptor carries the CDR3 CASSGRGENTEAFF. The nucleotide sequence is TGTGCCAGCAGTGGGCGAGGGGAGAACACTGAAGCTTTCTTT.